What follows are 32 T cell receptor beta chains derived from one specimen sequenced in a study of shared clonotypes between healthy human individuals (dated by TCRdb to 2020 to 2022). The library came from the immunoSEQ multiplex PCR assay. The source is immuneACCESS, and TCRdb retained only in-frame sequences with V and J called. Part of the clones is not carried over; for the studies checked, unresolved V genes explain less than half of this, and the remainder is unexplained. The sample table records 2 million to 2.5 million clones; about 93% of these occur just once. The top ten constitute 1.7% of the sample. CD8 naive samples were CD45RO-negative cells positively selected for CCR7, giving a CD45RA+CCR7+ population that excluded TemRA cells. The sequencing input was naive CD8+ T cells from PBMCs. The sample's cell subset or site label, decoded: CD45RA+CCR7+. Receptor source: a man aged 18 to 35 in good health. Some clones in this sample may be carry-over from other donors' samples.

The chain couples TRBV5-1 to TRBJ2-1; 8 bases are shared with TRBD1. V trimming: 3 bases; J trimming: 2 bases; junction bases outside the gene matches: 4. The CDR3 extends over 15 amino acids. The germline V gene has CDR1 SGHRS and CDR2 YFSETQ. The CDR3 spells CASSWTGSPYNEQFF. CDR3 sequence (DNA): TGCGCCAGCAGCTGGACAGGGAGCCCCTACAATGAGCAGTTCTTC.

This clone has only a few counts. This chain uses TRBV27 with TRBJ2-1; tentatively, D is TRBD1 (6 bases). CDR3 length: 13 amino acids. Germline assignment: CDR1 MNHEY and CDR2 SMNVEV (reference sequence). V dropped 10 bases and J dropped 6 bases, with 16 bases sitting between them. The CDR3 DNA follows: TGTGCCACCTTGCCCAGGGGTTCCAATGAGCAGTTCTTC. Translated: CATLPRGSNEQFF.

This chain joins TRBV7-9 and TRBJ1-2; TRBD1 matches at 11 bases. This CDR3 is built from 15 residues. Germline V gene data show CDR1 as SEHNR and CDR2 as FQNEAQ (reference sequence). V shed 3 bases and J 8 bases; nucleotides not matched to a gene: 8. The CDR3 DNA sequence: TGTGCCAGCAGCTTCGGGACAGGGGGTGATGACGGCTACACCTTC. Residues: CASSFGTGGDDGYTF.

The genes are TRBV29-1 and TRBJ2-1; maybe TRBD2 (5 bases). The CDR3 has 14 amino acids. V was trimmed by 4 bases and J by 10 bases, leaving 20 bases between them. CDR1 is SQVTM and CDR2 is ANQGSEA in the germline V gene. CDR3 sequence: CSVVGLGEAGEQFF. Written as DNA, the CDR3 is TGCAGCGTTGTTGGGCTCGGGGAAGCCGGAGAGCAGTTCTTC.

This chain joins TRBV7-3 and TRBJ1-1, with D maybe TRBD1 (6 bases). CDR1 and CDR2 from the germline V gene are SGHTA and FQGTGA. V lost 5 bases, J lost 1 base, and 17 bases lay in between. This CDR3 region has 16 residues. The CDR3 region has the DNA TGTGCCAGCAGCCGGGTAGTGGGACACCCGAACACTGAAGCTTTCTTT. Translated: CASSRVVGHPNTEAFF.

This clone was seen only a few times. Within the sample, other DNA sequences also encode this same CDR3. The chain recombines TRBV27 with TRBJ1-2; 8 bases fit TRBD1. The CDR3 runs to 13 residues. J gave up 4 bases and V 6 bases, and 4 bases lay outside the gene matches. The germline V gene encodes CDR1 MNHEY and CDR2 SMNVEV (reference sequence). CDR3 region: CASSPGTGYGYTF. CDR3 nucleotide sequence: TGTGCCAGCAGCCCAGGGACAGGCTATGGCTACACCTTC.

The genes are TRBV6-1 and TRBJ1-2, with D possibly being TRBD1 (5 bases). From germline, CDR1 is MNHNS and CDR2 SASEGT. Deletions cut 3 bases from V and 2 bases from J, with 13 bases between. The length of the CDR3 is 15 residues. The CDR3 nucleotides are TGTGCCAGCAGTGATCCGGGGGGTAGAAACTATGGCTACACCTTC. This sequence encodes CASSDPGGRNYGYTF.

With regard to this clone: This sample also contains other DNA sequences that code for the same CDR3. This chain joins TRBV13 and TRBJ2-7, with 7 nucleotides matching TRBD1. Germline V CDR1 and CDR2: PRHDT, FYEKMQ (reference sequence). The length of the CDR3 is 14 residues. Trimming took 3 bases from V and 2 from J; bases not matched to a gene: 4. For the CDR3, the DNA is TGTGCCAGCAGCTTCCGGGACAGAGCCTACGAGCAGTACTTC. Its translation is CASSFRDRAYEQYF.

The chain employs TRBV2 and TRBJ1-3; tentatively, D is TRBD1 (5 bases). From germline, CDR1 is SNHLY and CDR2 FYNNEI. V was trimmed by 0 bases and J by 0 bases, leaving 18 bases between them. The CDR3 covers 19 residues. The CDR3 is CASSEALRQGRNSGNTIYF. The CDR3 DNA follows: TGTGCCAGCAGTGAAGCGCTTAGGCAGGGAAGAAACTCTGGAAACACCATATATTTT. Full variable domain (remainder filled in from reference TRBV2 and TRBJ1-3): EPEVTQTPSHQVTQMGQEVILRCVPISNHLYFYWYRQILGQKVEFLVSFYNNEISEKSEIFDDQFSVERPDGSNFTLKIRSTKLEDSAMYFCASSEALRQGRNSGNTIYFGEGSWLTVV.

The V call is TRBV11-2, the J call TRBJ2-1; 16 bases are a match to TRBD2. The CDR3 sequence is 19 residues long. The germline gives CDR1 SGHAT, CDR2 FQNNGV. The ends lost 0 bases at V and 4 bases at J; junction bases unmatched: 6. CDR3 loop: CASSLDTGLAGGPYNEQFF. Here the CDR3 DNA reads TGTGCCAGCAGCTTAGATACGGGACTAGCGGGAGGGCCGTACAATGAGCAGTTCTTC.

On this clone: Other DNA sequences in this specimen translate into the identical CDR3. The chain carries TRBV7-9 and TRBJ2-7, with a tentative D call TRBD2 (6 bases). Germline V gene sequence: CDR1 SEHNR, CDR2 FQNEAQ (reference sequence). Trimming removed 5 bases at V and 4 bases at J, with 9 bases between. The CDR3 is made up of 12 amino acids. CDR3 bases: TGTGCCAGCAGCCCCGGGGGATACGAGCAGTACTTC. Its protein is CASSPGGYEQYF. The full variable domain, completed using reference TRBV7-9 and TRBJ2-7, is DTGVSQNPRHKITKRGQNVTFRCDPISEHNRLYWYRQTLGQGPEFLTYFQNEAQLEKSRLLSDRFSAERPKGSFSTLEIQRTEQGDSAMYLCASSPGGYEQYFGPGTRLTVT.

This chain joins TRBV25-1 and TRBJ1-1; no firm D call. V was shortened by 4 bases and J by 4 bases, with 4 bases between the two germline ends. This CDR3 has 11 residues. CDR1 is MGHDK and CDR2 is SYGVNS in the germline V gene. The CDR3 bases are TGTGCCAGCAGTGTGGCCACTGAAGCTTTCTTT. Its translation is CASSVATEAFF.

The rearrangement uses TRBV9 and TRBJ2-1; TRBD2 agrees at 10 bases. The V and J ends lost 0 bases and 16 bases, in that order; junction bases with no gene match: 7. The CDR3 loop spans 13 amino acids. The V gene's germline CDR1 is SGDLS and CDR2 YYNGEE. This chain's CDR3 is CASSVGTSGKLFF. CDR3 sequence (DNA): TGTGCCAGCAGCGTAGGTACTAGCGGGAAGCTCTTCTTC.

V is TRBV6-1 and J is TRBJ2-7; D perhaps matches TRBD1 (5 bases). The V gene lost 10 bases and the J gene lost 4 bases, with 14 bases spanning the gap. Germline loops: CDR1 MNHNS, CDR2 SASEGT. This CDR3 spans 12 amino acids. CDR3: CAIGQGGYEQYF. In DNA, the CDR3 is TGTGCCATCGGGCAGGGTGGGTACGAGCAGTACTTC.

The gene calls are TRBV9 and TRBJ2-6, with TRBD2 matching 8 bases. The CDR3 totals 18 residues. The trim removed 3 bases at V and 0 bases at J, leaving 8 bases unmatched. Germline V lookup: CDR1 SGDLS, CDR2 YYNGEE. The CDR3: CASSARLAPFSGANVLTF. The CDR3 coding sequence is TGTGCCAGCAGCGCCCGACTAGCGCCCTTCTCTGGGGCCAACGTCCTGACTTTC.

The chain recombines TRBV19 with TRBJ2-7; no clear D. Per the germline V gene, CDR1 is LNHDA and CDR2 is SQIVND (reference sequence). The CDR3 runs to 14 residues. Trimming pared 6 bases from V and 3 bases from J, leaving 15 bases between. In DNA, the CDR3 is TGTGCCAGTAGCTTTGGCAGTTTCCTCTACGAGCAGTACTTC. As protein: CASSFGSFLYEQYF. Supplemented by reference TRBV19 and TRBJ2-7, the full variable domain reads DGGITQSPKYLFRKEGQNVTLSCEQNLNHDAMYWYRQDPGQGLRLIYYSQIVNDFQKGDIAEGYSVSREKKESFPLTVTSAQKNPTAFYLCASSFGSFLYEQYFGPGTRLTVT.

The genes are TRBV10-3 and TRBJ2-7, with D uncertain. CDR1 and CDR2 (germline): ENHRY, SYGVKD. This CDR3 has 18 amino acids. V was clipped by 0 bases and J by 2 bases, with 20 bases between them. CDR3 in amino acids: CAISESTQLQARPYEQYF. The DNA for the CDR3 is TGTGCCATCAGTGAGTCGACTCAATTGCAGGCGAGACCCTACGAGCAGTACTTC.

The chain uses TRBV6-5 and TRBJ1-2, with TRBD1 matching 9 bases. V shed 10 bases, J shed 2 bases, and the junction held 8 bases outside the gene matches. The length of the CDR3 is 14 residues. Per the germline V gene, CDR1 is MNHEY and CDR2 is SVGAGI. The CDR3 here is CATSHRGRNYGYTF. The CDR3 region has the DNA TGTGCCACCTCCCACAGGGGGCGAAACTATGGCTACACCTTC.

This chain connects TRBV28 to TRBJ1-2, with D hard to call. Germline V CDR1 and CDR2: MDHEN, SYDVKM. This CDR3 has 14 residues. V lost 2 bases and J 2 bases, leaving 9 bases between the germline ends. The CDR3 DNA reads TGTGCCAGCAGTTTACATCAGAGAAACTATGGCTACACCTTC. Protein: CASSLHQRNYGYTF.

V is TRBV5-4 and J is TRBJ1-5; maybe TRBD1 (6 bases). Trimming left V 4 bases short and J 7 bases short, with 18 bases between. This CDR3 is 15 amino acids long. Germline V lookup: CDR1 SGHNT, CDR2 YYREEE (reference sequence). CDR3 coding DNA: TGTGCCAGCAGCCAAGACGGGGACAACAGGCAGCCCCAGCATTTT. It yields the protein CASSQDGDNRQPQHF.

The J gene is TRBJ2-1, the V gene TRBV9; 11 nucleotides align to TRBD1. V lost 5 bases, J lost 4 bases, and 2 bases stayed unmatched. Germline lookup yields CDR1 SGDLS and CDR2 YYNGEE. The CDR3 has 14 residues. The CDR3 spells CASSGTGGYNEQFF. In nucleotides, the CDR3 is TGTGCCAGCAGTGGGACAGGGGGATACAATGAGCAGTTCTTC.

The chain recombines TRBV27 with TRBJ2-7; maybe TRBD2 (6 bases). CDR3 length equals 15 residues. The V gene lost 6 bases and the J gene lost 6 bases, with 21 bases spanning the gap. The germline V gene encodes CDR1 MNHEY and CDR2 SMNVEV (reference sequence). The CDR3: CASSPTSTNVAEQYF. The CDR3, as DNA: TGTGCCAGCAGCCCGACTAGTACGAATGTTGCCGAGCAGTACTTC.

The V call is TRBV27, the J call TRBJ2-7; D gene unclear. The length of the CDR3 is 15 residues. CDR1 and CDR2 from the germline V gene are MNHEY and SMNVEV (reference sequence). Trimming removed 1 base at V and 2 bases at J, with 12 bases between. In DNA, the CDR3 is TGTGCCAGCAGTTTATTGCCATTAGGGACCTACGAGCAGTACTTC. It translates to CASSLLPLGTYEQYF.

This clone was recorded only once. V is TRBV28 and J is TRBJ2-3; D is unresolved. Trimming stripped 0 bases from V and 4 bases from J, with 2 bases between. The CDR3 extends over 12 amino acids. Germline lookup yields CDR1 MDHEN and CDR2 SYDVKM. The CDR3 reads CASSLWSDTQYF. DNA for the CDR3: TGTGCCAGCAGTTTATGGTCAGATACGCAGTATTTT.

This clone has just a few counts. The rearrangement uses TRBV14 and TRBJ1-1, with a tentative D call TRBD1 (6 bases). CDR1 and CDR2 (germline): SGHDN, FVKESK. Trimming left V 4 bases short and J 3 bases short, with 12 bases between. This CDR3 has 14 amino acids. The CDR3 spells CASSRGRGDTEAFF. For the CDR3, the DNA is TGTGCCAGCAGCCGAGGAAGGGGGGACACTGAAGCTTTCTTT.

The CDR3 DNA reads as TGTGCCAGCAGTGAAAGTGGGACAGGGGGACTAGCGAGCGCCGAGCAGTACTTC. Protein: CASSESGTGGLASAEQYF. The chain carries TRBV6-1 and TRBJ2-7; TRBD1 might be the D (11 bases). Germline V lookup: CDR1 MNHNS, CDR2 SASEGT. Trimming pared 2 bases from V and 6 bases from J, leaving 26 bases between. The CDR3 runs 18 residues.

This sequence joins TRBV19 and TRBJ1-1; TRBD1 agrees at 9 bases. V gave up 8 bases and J gave up 3 bases; unmatched junction bases: 13. The germline V gene has CDR1 LNHDA and CDR2 SQIVND (reference sequence). This CDR3 region has 16 residues. CDR3 amino acids: CASHHGDREIYTEAFF. The CDR3 DNA is TGTGCCAGTCATCACGGGGACAGGGAGATTTACACTGAAGCTTTCTTT. The full variable domain, with the rest looked up from reference TRBV19 and TRBJ1-1, is DGGITQSPKYLFRKEGQNVTLSCEQNLNHDAMYWYRQDPGQGLRLIYYSQIVNDFQKGDIAEGYSVSREKKESFPLTVTSAQKNPTAFYLCASHHGDREIYTEAFFGQGTRLTVV.

This clone was observed a single time. This chain joins TRBV6-1 and TRBJ1-2; no clear D gene. CDR1 and CDR2 from the germline V gene are MNHNS and SASEGT. This CDR3 contains 14 residues. V lost 2 bases and J lost 4, with 11 bases in between. CDR3 protein: CASSESHTFYGYTF. The CDR3 bases are TGTGCCAGCAGTGAAAGTCACACTTTCTATGGCTACACCTTC.

The J gene is TRBJ1-5, the V gene TRBV7-6, with 7 bases lining up with TRBD1. This CDR3 is built from 18 residues. J was trimmed by 5 bases and V by 1 base; bases with no gene match: 14. The germline V gene encodes CDR1 SGHVS and CDR2 FNYEAQ. The CDR3 sequence: CASSLGSGQEGPHQPQHF. Here the CDR3 DNA reads TGTGCCAGCAGCTTAGGCTCCGGACAGGAGGGACCTCATCAGCCCCAGCATTTT.

V usage is TRBV7-9 and J usage is TRBJ1-1; perhaps TRBD1 as D (5 bases). This CDR3 is 12 amino acids long. Germline loops: CDR1 SEHNR, CDR2 FQNEAQ (reference sequence). Trimming removed 11 bases at V and 1 base at J, with 11 bases between. CDR3 nucleotides: TGTGCCGAACAGGAGGCGAACACTGAAGCTTTCTTT. Translating it yields CAEQEANTEAFF.

This sequence joins TRBV2 and TRBJ2-7, with D perhaps matching TRBD2 (5 bases). With 2 bases removed from V and 0 bases from J, the gap between germline ends came to 11 bases. The CDR3 is 15 residues long. The germline V gene has CDR1 SNHLY and CDR2 FYNNEI. The CDR3 DNA follows: TGTGCCAGCAGTGAACCGGACTCCAGCTCCTACGAGCAGTACTTC. Amino acids: CASSEPDSSSYEQYF.

The rearrangement links TRBV10-3 to TRBJ2-7; TRBD2 aligns across 12 bases. The trim removed 3 bases at V and 1 base at J, leaving 7 bases unmatched. The CDR3 consists of 17 residues. Germline CDR1 and CDR2: ENHRY and SYGVKD. CDR3 bases: TGTGCCATCAGTGAAAGGAGGACTAGCGGGAAATCCTACGAGCAGTACTTC. Translating gives CAISERRTSGKSYEQYF.